This is a list of T cell receptor beta chains from one sample in a study of blood T cell repertoires in COVID-19. Assay used: immunoSEQ multiplex PCR; TCRdb lists only in-frame clones, some missing. The data show under 140,000 clones, 72% seen once. Sequenced sample: peripheral blood. Every receptor here comes from a woman in her sixties with acute or convalescent COVID-19. Each CDR3 is given with its conserved first and last residue. A D gene is named only where the DNA matches it firmly. Not all rows give a size; the values are once, few, many and, for expanded clones, a class.

clone size	V gene	J gene	D gene	CDR3 length	CDR3 protein	CDR3 DNA
-	TRBV3-1/TRBV3-2	TRBJ1-3	-	14	CASSQETQGNTIYF	TGTGCCAGCAGCCAGGAGACTCAAGGAAACACCATATATTTT
-	TRBV4-3	TRBJ2-1	-	16	CASSQVGVSSYNEQFF	TGCGCCAGCAGCCAAGTCGGGGTGAGCTCCTACAATGAGCAGTTCTTC
-	TRBV27	TRBJ1-5	-	15	CASRPGTNSNQPQHF	TGTGCCAGCAGGCCCGGGACAAATAGCAATCAGCCCCAGCATTTT
few	TRBV6-1	TRBJ1-5	-	15	CASSEWQAGNQPQHF	TGTGCCAGCAGTGAATGGCAGGCCGGCAATCAGCCCCAGCATTTT
-	TRBV5-1	TRBJ1-3	-	17	CASSLALTGSSGNTIYF	TGCGCCAGCAGCTTGGCCTTGACAGGATCCTCTGGAAACACCATATATTTT
-	TRBV6-5	TRBJ2-7	TRBD1	12	CASSKTGREQYF	TGTGCCAGCAGTAAGACAGGGCGAGAGCAGTACTTC
-	TRBV2	TRBJ1-3	TRBD1	15	CASSKDRGRGNTIYF	TGTGCCAGCAGTAAAGACAGGGGTAGAGGAAACACCATATATTTT
-	TRBV5-1	TRBJ1-5	-	15	CASSLVWAAGQPQHF	TGCGCCAGCAGCCTGGTGTGGGCGGCGGGGCAGCCCCAGCATTTT
-	TRBV27	TRBJ2-3	TRBD2	13	CASSLRGEDTQYF	TGTGCCAGCAGTTTACGGGGGGAAGATACGCAGTATTTT
few	TRBV5-4	TRBJ1-6	TRBD1	15	CASSWGQGSTSPLHF	TGTGCCAGCAGCTGGGGACAGGGTTCAACCTCACCCCTCCACTTT
-	TRBV5-1	TRBJ2-5	TRBD2	16	CASSLDGGGQGETQYF	TGCGCCAGCAGCTTGGACGGCGGGGGGCAGGGTGAGACCCAGTACTTC